Presented here are 27 T cell receptor beta chains from one specimen sequenced in a study of blood T cells in healthy people across ages. Combining a sample-barcoded 5' primer with a J-beta primer mix, a second PCR ran for about 7 to 12 cycles. A single record per CDR3 protein comes from TCRdb applying MiXCR to the 5' RACE reads. The top ten hold approximately 40% of the sample, which has roughly 800,000 distinct CDR3 sequences, 53% seen once. Sequenced input: blood. Every receptor here comes from a man older than 75 in good health.

The chain combines TRBV20-1 with TRBJ2-1; 8 positions agree with TRBD1. Per germline, CDR1 DFQATT and CDR2 SNEGSKA (reference sequence). V lost 6 bases to trimming and J lost 6 bases; unmatched junction nucleotides: 10. This CDR3 has 14 residues. CDR3 coding DNA: TGCAGTGCGAACCGGGACAGGACATCCAATGAGCAGTTCTTC. Its protein product is CSANRDRTSNEQFF.

The chain has TRBV7-6 and TRBJ2-7; D is unresolved. The CDR3 sequence is 13 residues long. The V gene lost 5 bases and the J gene lost 7 bases, with 15 bases spanning the gap. Germline-derived CDR1 and CDR2 are SGHVS and FNYEAQ. In DNA, the CDR3 is TGTGCCAGCAGCCCCCTAGGAGTTGGGGAGCAGTACTTC. Amino acids: CASSPLGVGEQYF.

This clonotype was seen just once. The chain joins TRBV18 to TRBJ2-4, with D perhaps TRBD1 (6 bases). The DNA end favors TRBJ2-7, so the J call may be wrong. This CDR3 has 16 residues. Germline V gene data show CDR1 as KGHSH and CDR2 as LQKENI. The CDR3 reads CASSPITETGAYEQYF. The DNA for the CDR3 is TGTGCCAGCTCACCAATAACCGAGACAGGTGCCTACGAGCAGTACTTC.

The chain has TRBV2 and TRBJ2-7; D uncertain. The better agreement between TRBJ2-5 and the DNA end casts doubt on the J call. The CDR3 extends over 10 amino acids. CDR1 is SNHLY, CDR2 FYNNEI, per germline. CDR3 loop: CASSTETQYF. CDR3 bases: TGTGCCAGCAGCACAGAGACCCAGTACTTC.

This chain joins TRBV13 and TRBJ1-6, with a tentative D call TRBD1 (5 bases). This CDR3 comprises 12 residues. V lost 5 bases and J lost 10, with 9 bases in between. Germline CDR1 is PRHDT and CDR2 is FYEKMQ (reference sequence). Here the CDR3 reads CASSTRDSPLHF. In DNA form, the CDR3 reads TGTGCCAGCAGCACCCGGGACTCACCCCTCCACTTT.

The chain has TRBV2 and TRBJ2-6, with 9 bases aligning to TRBD1. J lost 4 bases, V lost 8 bases, and 15 bases had no gene match. Germline V CDR1 and CDR2: SNHLY, FYNNEI. The CDR3 is 18 residues long. CDR3 nucleotides: TGTGCCAGCCAGGAGGACAGGGGATATTCTATAGGGGCCAACGTCCTGACTTTC. It specifies CASQEDRGYSIGANVLTF.

There are a few counts of this clonotype. This chain joins TRBV20-1 and TRBJ2-7; 7 bases line up with TRBD2. The CDR3 is made up of 13 amino acids. With 6 bases clipped from V and 2 bases from J, the junction kept 7 bases outside the gene matches. Germline CDR1 DFQATT, CDR2 SNEGSKA (reference sequence). CDR3 residues: CSASGETAYEQYF. Here the CDR3 DNA reads TGCAGTGCCAGCGGGGAAACCGCCTACGAGCAGTACTTC.

The chain combines TRBV5-1 with TRBJ2-5; tentatively, D is TRBD2 (6 bases). Trimming shortened V by 4 bases and J by 2 bases, and 18 bases separated the two germline ends. The CDR3 has 16 amino acids. CDR1 and CDR2 (germline): SGHRS, YFSETQ. The CDR3 DNA is TGCGCCAGCAGCGACCGTCAGGGAGGAGGGCAAGAGACCCAGTACTTC. This codes for CASSDRQGGGQETQYF.

The CDR3 sequence: CASSPGSGASYNEQFF. The CDR3 nucleotides are TGCGCCAGCAGCCCTGGCTCGGGAGCGTCCTACAATGAGCAGTTCTTC. The chain joins TRBV5-1 to TRBJ2-1, with D maybe TRBD2 (6 bases). From germline, CDR1 is SGHRS and CDR2 YFSETQ. The ends were cut back, 4 bases at V and 1 base at J, with 15 bases in the middle. There are 16 residues in the CDR3.

This clonotype has a single count. This chain joins TRBV29-1 and TRBJ1-4; possibly TRBD1 for D (6 bases). CDR1 and CDR2 (germline): SQVTM, ANQGSEA. Trimming removed 7 bases at V and 3 bases at J, with 18 bases between. The CDR3 sequence is 15 residues long. CDR3 loop: CSAGSTQGSNEKLFF. As DNA, the CDR3 is TGCAGCGCCGGGAGCACACAGGGATCTAATGAAAAACTGTTTTTT.

A few counts support this clonotype. The junction shows a germline mismatch at one end, possibly a read error. The J gene is TRBJ2-5, the V gene TRBV7-7; no clear D. The DNA matches TRBJ2-7 better at its end, which makes the J call doubtful. This CDR3 is 15 amino acids long. Germline CDR1 is SSHAT and CDR2 is FNYEAQ (reference sequence). CDR3 nucleotide sequence: TGTGCTAGCAGCCCCGCTGCTGGTAGTGGCTACGAGCAGTACTTC. It translates to CASSPAAGSGYEQYF.

V usage is TRBV20-1 and J usage is TRBJ2-5, with 10 bases identical to TRBD2. CDR1 is DFQATT, CDR2 SNEGSKA, per germline (reference sequence). J was trimmed by 5 bases and V by 6 bases; bases with no gene match: 6. This CDR3 has 13 amino acids. The CDR3 DNA follows: TGCAGTGCGCCGGGACTAGCGAAGGAGACCCAGTACTTC. It codes for CSAPGLAKETQYF.

The CDR3, as DNA: TGTGCCAGCGGACAGCGGGAGGGGTATGAGCAGTACTTC. As protein: CASGQREGYEQYF. The J gene is TRBJ2-5, the V gene TRBV12-3 or TRBV12-4; 10 nucleotides line up with TRBD2. Trimming removed 8 bases from V and 11 bases from J; junction bases left unmatched: 11. This CDR3 comprises 13 residues.

The table lists this clonotype with a few counts. V is TRBV7-2 and J is TRBJ2-3, with 8 positions matching TRBD1. With 6 bases clipped from V and 6 bases from J, the junction kept 11 bases outside the gene matches. CDR1 SGHTA and CDR2 FQGNSA come from the germline V gene. The CDR3 is made up of 15 amino acids. This chain's CDR3 is CASSRTGGKDDTQYF. CDR3 nucleotides: TGTGCCAGCAGTCGCACAGGGGGTAAAGACGATACGCAGTATTTT.

The rearrangement links TRBV7-9 to TRBJ2-3; D remains unclear. V was trimmed by 2 bases and J by 4 bases, leaving 13 bases between them. The V gene's germline CDR1 is SEHNR and CDR2 FQNEAQ (reference sequence). This CDR3 has 15 residues. The CDR3 region is CASSLSSSYADTQYF. The CDR3 nucleotides read TGTGCCAGCAGCTTAAGTTCTTCGTACGCAGATACGCAGTATTTT.

The genes are TRBV4-2 and TRBJ1-2; weak D call: TRBD1 (5 bases). The CDR3 is 15 amino acids. Germline CDR1 reads LGHNA; CDR2 reads YNFKEQ. Trimming pared 0 bases from V and 4 bases from J, leaving 12 bases between. CDR3 loop: CASSQEKTGVYGYTF. As DNA, the CDR3 is TGTGCCAGCAGCCAAGAAAAAACGGGGGTCTATGGCTACACCTTC.

V is TRBV29-1 and J is TRBJ2-5, with D uncertain. Germline CDR1 SQVTM, CDR2 ANQGSEA. The CDR3 spans 12 residues. Trimming took 8 bases from V and 4 from J, leaving 14 bases between them. CDR3 bases: TGCAGCCACACCAAGGTGGGAGAGACCCAGTACTTC. Translating gives CSHTKVGETQYF. Combining the CDR3 with reference TRBV29-1 and TRBJ2-5 gives the whole variable domain SAVISQKPSRDICQRGTSLTIQCQVDSQVTMMFWYRQQPGQSLTLIATANQGSEATYESGFVIDKFPISRPNLTFSTLTVSNMSPEDSSIYLCSHTKVGETQYFGPGTRLLVL.

As concerns this clonotype: Its ends do not fully match the called genes, so a read error is possible. This chain joins TRBV28 and TRBJ1-1; 11 nucleotides align to TRBD1. The V gene's germline CDR1 is MDHEN and CDR2 SYDVKM. This CDR3 comprises 17 residues. CDR3 sequence (DNA): TGTGCCAGCAGTTTGCCGGGACAGGGGGTTTTCAGCACTGGAGCTTTCTTT. This sequence encodes CASSLPGQGVFSTGAFF.

This clonotype was picked up a small number of times. V usage is TRBV5-1 and J usage is TRBJ1-1; 8 bases line up with TRBD1. The J segment lost 8 bases and the V segment lost 5 bases, leaving 8 bases of the junction unmatched. Germline lookup yields CDR1 SGHRS and CDR2 YFSETQ. This CDR3 contains 13 residues. DNA of the CDR3: TGCGCCAGCAGAGAGCCAGGGGGCTTCGAAGCTTTCTTT. Translating it yields CASREPGGFEAFF.

V and J are TRBV2 and TRBJ2-1; 7 positions match TRBD2. Germline CDR1 reads SNHLY; CDR2 reads FYNNEI. The CDR3 sequence is 13 residues long. Unmatched junction bases numbered 6, after V lost 6 bases and J lost 7 bases. In nucleotides, the CDR3 is TGTGCCAGCAGCGCCAGGACTAGGAATGAGCAGTTCTTC. Translated: CASSARTRNEQFF.

V usage is TRBV20-1 and J usage is TRBJ2-5; 7 nucleotides align to TRBD2. Per germline, CDR1 DFQATT and CDR2 SNEGSKA (reference sequence). V was pared by 1 base and J by 11 bases, with 7 bases of the junction left unmatched. The CDR3 has 12 residues. The CDR3 is CSARALAGEQYF. CDR3 coding DNA: TGCAGTGCTAGAGCGTTAGCGGGTGAGCAGTACTTC.

The rearrangement uses TRBV5-1 and TRBJ1-2; no clear D gene. Trimming removed 4 bases at V and 8 bases at J, with 15 bases between. Germline CDR1 SGHRS, CDR2 YFSETQ. The CDR3 spans 13 residues. The CDR3 nucleotides are TGCGCCAGCAGCCGGGATCGAAATGCGGGCTACACCTTC. The encoded protein is CASSRDRNAGYTF.

The chain employs TRBV27 and TRBJ2-3; 9 positions agree with TRBD2. Germline V gene sequence: CDR1 MNHEY, CDR2 SMNVEV (reference sequence). J gave up 5 bases and V 6 bases, and 12 bases lay outside the gene matches. The CDR3 extends over 16 amino acids. CDR3 sequence (DNA): TGTGCCAGCAGGGCTACCGCGGGAGGGCGGGGAGATACGCAGTATTTT. This encodes CASRATAGGRGDTQYF.

The rearrangement uses TRBV6-2 or TRBV6-3 and TRBJ2-3; D is possibly TRBD2 (5 bases). The CDR3 runs to 16 residues. The V and J ends lost 5 bases and 0 bases respectively, with 15 bases between them. Germline CDR1 reads MNHEY; CDR2 reads SVGEGT. Written as DNA, the CDR3 is TGTGCCAGCAGTCGAAGACCGGGAATAAGCACAGATACGCAGTATTTT. This sequence encodes CASSRRPGISTDTQYF.

The table lists this clonotype with a few counts. The V and J genes are TRBV6-1 and TRBJ1-1, with D unclear. This CDR3 is 13 amino acids long. The V end was cut by 1 base, the J end by 1 base, with 4 bases between. Germline CDR1 is MNHNS and CDR2 is SASEGT. CDR3 nucleotide sequence: TGTGCCAGCAGTGAAGACCCGAACACTGAAGCTTTCTTT. This encodes CASSEDPNTEAFF.

The chain uses TRBV10-3 and TRBJ2-1, with D possibly being TRBD2 (5 bases). Trimming removed 0 bases from V and 8 bases from J, with 11 bases in between. The germline CDR1 and CDR2 sequences are ENHRY and SYGVKD. The CDR3 contains 14 residues. For the CDR3, the DNA is TGTGCCATCAGTGAGTCGCGGGTGTCGGATGAGCAGTTCTTC. Translating it yields CAISESRVSDEQFF.

The CDR3 DNA reads TGCGCCAGCAGCTTGAGACAGGGTAGGGGTTTGGAGCAGTACTTC. This codes for CASSLRQGRGLEQYF. This chain joins TRBV5-1 and TRBJ2-5; 7 bases map to TRBD1. With V trimmed by 1 base and J by 11 bases, 14 bases remained unmatched. The CDR3 totals 15 residues. The V gene's germline CDR1 is SGHRS and CDR2 YFSETQ.